Presented here are 23 T cell receptor beta chains from one specimen sequenced in a study of T cell responses to AZD1222 COVID-19 vaccine. The repertoire was sequenced with immunoSEQ multiplex PCR; TCRdb's copy has only in-frame clones and lacks some. The sample gives more than 100,000 clones, roughly 93% of which show up once; over 1.5% is in the top ten. The sequenced sample was peripheral blood, obtained on day 0 of AZD1222 vaccination. The origin of the receptors is an adult in good health.

The rearrangement joins TRBV12-3 or TRBV12-4 to TRBJ1-2; 7 nucleotides match TRBD1. The CDR3 covers 13 residues. The J segment lost 4 bases and the V segment lost 6 bases, leaving 5 bases of the junction unmatched. CDR3 bases: TGTGCCAGCAGCCAGGGACAGTTCTATGGCTACACCTTC. Amino acids: CASSQGQFYGYTF.

The chain has TRBV7-9 and TRBJ2-3, with D possibly being TRBD2 (7 bases). CDR3 length: 15 residues. The germline gives CDR1 SEHNR, CDR2 FQNEAQ (reference sequence). Trimming removed 1 base from V and 4 bases from J, with 12 bases in between. CDR3 residues: CASSLEGGRADTQYF. The CDR3 DNA follows: TGTGCCAGCAGCTTAGAGGGGGGGCGGGCAGATACGCAGTATTTT.

This clone was observed a single time. The V call is TRBV30, the J call TRBJ1-1; D unclear. The CDR3 has 15 residues. V was clipped by 0 bases and J by 3 bases, with 14 bases between them. Looked up from germline, CDR1 is GTSNPN and CDR2 is SVGIG (reference sequence). CDR3 sequence (DNA): TGTGCCTGGAGTGTTTGGGTAGGACGATACACTGAAGCTTTCTTT. This encodes CAWSVWVGRYTEAFF.

The gene calls are TRBV3-1 (or the pseudogene TRBV3-2) and TRBJ1-1; tentative D call: TRBD1 (5 bases). The V end lost 0 bases, the J end lost 4 bases, and 15 bases lay between the germline ends. This CDR3 is 16 amino acids long. The germline CDR1 and CDR2 sequences are LGHDT and YNNKEL (reference sequence). CDR3 sequence reads: CASSQDWGGVGTEAFF. The CDR3 nucleotides read TGTGCCAGCAGCCAAGACTGGGGGGGAGTGGGCACTGAAGCTTTCTTT.

The chain combines TRBV19 with TRBJ1-2, with D hard to call. From germline, CDR1 is LNHDA and CDR2 SQIVND (reference sequence). The CDR3 has 13 residues. V dropped 5 bases and J dropped 5 bases, with 12 bases sitting between them. The CDR3 DNA is TGTGCCAGTAGTTCGAGCCGAGATTATGGCTACACCTTC. This translates into CASSSSRDYGYTF. The full variable domain, rest sourced from reference TRBV19 and TRBJ1-2, is DGGITQSPKYLFRKEGQNVTLSCEQNLNHDAMYWYRQDPGQGLRLIYYSQIVNDFQKGDIAEGYSVSREKKESFPLTVTSAQKNPTAFYLCASSSSRDYGYTFGSGTRLTVV.

The CDR3 here is CASSEVGTSYEQYV. CDR3 sequence (DNA): TGTGCCAGCAGTGAAGTCGGGACTTCCTACGAGCAGTACGTC. This chain joins TRBV6-1 and TRBJ2-7; a possible D gene is TRBD2 (6 bases). Germline V CDR1 and CDR2: MNHNS, SASEGT. The CDR3 loop spans 14 amino acids. V was shortened by 1 base and J by 1 base, with 8 bases between the two germline ends.

This chain uses TRBV4-1 with TRBJ2-1, with TRBD2 as a possible D gene (5 bases). Trimming took off 0 bases at V and 7 bases at J, with 16 bases between the two ends. CDR3 length: 16 residues. The germline gives CDR1 MGHRA, CDR2 YSYEKL. CDR3 sequence: CASSQEGASFRNEQFF. The CDR3 coding sequence is TGCGCCAGCAGCCAAGAAGGAGCTAGCTTTAGGAATGAGCAGTTCTTC.

V gene TRBV4-1 combines with J gene TRBJ1-1; 7 bases agree with TRBD1. The CDR3 is 14 amino acids. Trimming removed 8 bases from V and 3 bases from J; junction bases left unmatched: 9. Per germline, CDR1 MGHRA and CDR2 YSYEKL. The CDR3 spells CASLPTGSDTEAFF. The CDR3 DNA reads as TGCGCCAGCCTCCCGACAGGGAGTGACACTGAAGCTTTCTTT.

The V gene is TRBV7-6, the J gene TRBJ1-2; 9 bases align to TRBD1. J was trimmed by 6 bases and V by 5 bases; bases with no gene match: 7. The germline CDR1 and CDR2 sequences are SGHVS and FNYEAQ. The CDR3 covers 14 residues. CDR3 protein: CASSTGQGAHGYTF. The CDR3 nucleotides read TGTGCCAGCAGCACGGGACAGGGCGCGCATGGCTACACCTTC.

The chain links TRBV7-9 to TRBJ2-3, with 11 bases matching TRBD2. The CDR3 is 14 residues long. Trimming cost V 5 bases and J 9 bases; bases outside gene matches: 7. Germline values: CDR1 SEHNR, CDR2 FQNEAQ (reference sequence). The CDR3 coding sequence is TGTGCCAGCAGCCCCGGACTAGCGGGTAGGACGCAGTATTTT. Its protein product is CASSPGLAGRTQYF.

This chain joins TRBV14 and TRBJ2-1; 11 nucleotides align to TRBD2. There are 15 residues in the CDR3. The ends lost 1 base at V and 9 bases at J; junction bases unmatched: 5. Germline CDR1 reads SGHDN; CDR2 reads FVKESK. The CDR3 reads CASSQARLAGLEQFF. CDR3 in DNA: TGTGCCAGCAGCCAAGCGAGACTAGCGGGGCTTGAGCAGTTCTTC.

This sequence joins TRBV27 and TRBJ2-7; 8 bases map to TRBD2. There are 15 residues in the CDR3. The germline V gene encodes CDR1 MNHEY and CDR2 SMNVEV (reference sequence). Unmatched junction bases numbered 5, after V lost 2 bases and J lost 2 bases. This CDR3 is CASSLLAGGTYEQYF. The CDR3, as DNA: TGTGCCAGCAGTTTACTAGCGGGTGGCACCTACGAGCAGTACTTC.

The V call is TRBV12-3 or TRBV12-4, the J call TRBJ1-1; no firm D call. The CDR3 consists of 12 residues. V was clipped by 5 bases and J by 3 bases, with 7 bases between them. The DNA of the CDR3 is TGTGCCAGCAGTCCCCCGGACACTGAAGCTTTCTTT. Translating gives CASSPPDTEAFF.

This clone was seen only once. The chain combines TRBV5-1 with TRBJ1-2; D not certain. This CDR3 contains 13 residues. The germline V gene encodes CDR1 SGHRS and CDR2 YFSETQ. Trimming stripped 4 bases from V and 7 bases from J, with 14 bases between. CDR3 nucleotides: TGCGCCAGCAGCCTCGGGCCCGGGTTTGGCTACACCTTC. Amino acids: CASSLGPGFGYTF. Variable domain in full (rest from reference TRBV5-1 and TRBJ1-2): KAGVTQTPRYLIKTRGQQVTLSCSPISGHRSVSWYQQTPGQGLQFLFEYFSETQRNKGNFPGRFSGRQFSNSRSEMNVSTLELGDSALYLCASSLGPGFGYTFGSGTRLTVV.

This rearrangement joins TRBV5-4 to TRBJ2-5; D remains unclear. Germline lookup yields CDR1 SGHNT and CDR2 YYREEE (reference sequence). V shed 1 base and J shed 4 bases, with 8 bases lying between them. The CDR3 runs 13 residues. The CDR3 bases are TGTGCCAGCAGCTTGTTCGGCGTAGAGACCCAGTACTTC. This encodes CASSLFGVETQYF.

The V and J genes are TRBV14 and TRBJ1-4; D gene ambiguous. The V gene's germline CDR1 is SGHDN and CDR2 FVKESK. V was pared by 0 bases and J by 8 bases, with 4 bases between. The CDR3 has 12 amino acids. CDR3 protein: CASSQEGEKLFF. CDR3 sequence (DNA): TGTGCCAGCAGCCAAGAGGGCGAAAAACTGTTTTTT. Complete variable domain (other parts from reference TRBV14 and TRBJ1-4): EAGVTQFPSHSVIEKGQTVTLRCDPISGHDNLYWYRRVMGKEIKFLLHFVKESKQDESGMPNNRFLAERTGGTYSTLKVQPAELEDSGVYFCASSQEGEKLFFGSGTQLSVL.

This rearrangement joins TRBV6-6 to TRBJ1-6; D is undetermined. The CDR3 contains 14 residues. Between the trimmed V and J ends, which lost 6 bases and 13 bases, there was a span of 19 bases. The germline CDR1 and CDR2 sequences are MNHNY and SVGAGI (reference sequence). DNA for the CDR3: TGTGCCAGCAGCTATACGGGATCCTCAATCCCCCTCCACTTT. Translated: CASSYTGSSIPLHF.

The chain links TRBV4-2 to TRBJ1-6; 7 bases line up with TRBD1. Trimming took 4 bases from V and 13 from J; bases not matched to a gene: 10. Germline CDR1 LGHNA, CDR2 YNFKEQ. The CDR3 loop spans 14 amino acids. The DNA for the CDR3 is TGTGCCAGCAGCCCTAGCCTCCAGGGGGTCCCCCTCCACTTT. It specifies CASSPSLQGVPLHF.

The gene calls are TRBV29-1 and TRBJ1-3; tentatively, D is TRBD1 (6 bases). V was shortened by 4 bases and J by 4 bases, with 14 bases between the two germline ends. This CDR3 is built from 14 residues. Germline loops: CDR1 SQVTM, CDR2 ANQGSEA. The CDR3 sequence: CSVGDTQAGNTIYF. In DNA form, the CDR3 reads TGCAGCGTTGGGGACACCCAAGCAGGAAACACCATATATTTT.

The rearrangement uses TRBV5-1 and TRBJ2-3, with TRBD2 as a possible D gene (5 bases). V dropped 3 bases and J dropped 1 base, with 9 bases sitting between them. This CDR3 is 14 amino acids long. Per the germline V gene, CDR1 is SGHRS and CDR2 is YFSETQ. CDR3 DNA: TGCGCCAGCAGCTATGGACTGCGCACAGATACGCAGTATTTT. Translation: CASSYGLRTDTQYF.

The chain employs TRBV19 and TRBJ1-5, with unresolved D. There are 14 residues in the CDR3. Trimming removed 3 bases at V and 3 bases at J, with 9 bases between. Germline values: CDR1 LNHDA, CDR2 SQIVND (reference sequence). This CDR3 reads CASSITKNNQPQHF. The CDR3, as DNA: TGTGCCAGTAGTATTACGAAGAACAATCAGCCCCAGCATTTT.

This clone was picked up one time. The rearrangement joins TRBV12-3 or TRBV12-4 to TRBJ2-1; unclear D gene. The V end was cut by 2 bases, the J end by 6 bases, with 5 bases between. The CDR3 consists of 12 residues. The DNA of the CDR3 is TGTGCCAGCAGTTTACTGTCCAATGAGCAGTTCTTC. Translating it yields CASSLLSNEQFF.

The chain has TRBV20-1 and TRBJ1-1; D is possibly TRBD1 (5 bases). The CDR3 sequence is 12 residues long. CDR1 and CDR2 from the germline V gene are DFQATT and SNEGSKA (reference sequence). The V end was cut by 3 bases, the J end by 11 bases, with 16 bases between. The CDR3 loop reads CSASGGAGYAFF. The DNA for the CDR3 is TGCAGTGCTAGTGGCGGGGCAGGGTATGCTTTCTTT.